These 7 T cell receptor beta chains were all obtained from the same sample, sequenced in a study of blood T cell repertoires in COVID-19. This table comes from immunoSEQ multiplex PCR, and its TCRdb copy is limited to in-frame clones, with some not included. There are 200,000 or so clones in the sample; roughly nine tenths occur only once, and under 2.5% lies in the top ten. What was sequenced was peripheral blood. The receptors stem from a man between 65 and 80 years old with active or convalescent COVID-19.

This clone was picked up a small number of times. The CDR3 protein is CATRAGGDTGELFF. The CDR3 region has the DNA TGTGCCACCAGGGCCGGCGGGGACACCGGGGAGCTGTTTTTT. This chain joins TRBV24-1 and TRBJ2-2; a weak D match, TRBD2 (6 bases). From germline, CDR1 is KGHDR and CDR2 SFDVKD. CDR3 length: 14 residues. Trimming removed 7 bases at V and 3 bases at J, with 11 bases between.

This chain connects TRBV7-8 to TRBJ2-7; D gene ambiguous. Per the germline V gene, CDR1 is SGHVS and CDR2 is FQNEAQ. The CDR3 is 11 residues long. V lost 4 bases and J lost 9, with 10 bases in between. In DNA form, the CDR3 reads TGTGCCAGCAGCTCCCGAGATTTGCAGTACTTC. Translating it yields CASSSRDLQYF. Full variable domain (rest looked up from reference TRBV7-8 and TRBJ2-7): GAGVSQSPRYKVAKRGQDVALRCDPISGHVSLFWYQQALGQGPEFLTYFQNEAQLDKSGLPSDRFFAERPEGSVSTLKIQRTQQEDSAVYLCASSSRDLQYFGPGTRLTVT.

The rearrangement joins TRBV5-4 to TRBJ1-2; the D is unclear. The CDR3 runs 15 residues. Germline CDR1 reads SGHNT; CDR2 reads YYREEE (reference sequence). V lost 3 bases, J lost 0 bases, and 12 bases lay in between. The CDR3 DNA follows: TGTGCCAGCAGCTCTCTACAGAGAACTAACTATGGCTACACCTTC. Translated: CASSSLQRTNYGYTF.

The CDR3 sequence: CAIRRDLAGFHNEQFF. The CDR3 DNA is TGTGCCATCAGAAGGGACCTAGCGGGTTTCCACAATGAGCAGTTCTTC. V usage is TRBV10-3 and J usage is TRBJ2-1, with TRBD2 matching over 8 bases. The length of the CDR3 is 16 residues. From germline, CDR1 is ENHRY and CDR2 SYGVKD. V lost 6 bases, J lost 5 bases, and 12 bases stayed unmatched.

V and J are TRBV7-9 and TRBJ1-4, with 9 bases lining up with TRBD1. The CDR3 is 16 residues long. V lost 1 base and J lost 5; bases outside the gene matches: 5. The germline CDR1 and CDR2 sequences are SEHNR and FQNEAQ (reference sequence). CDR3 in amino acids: CASSLEGTGPNEKLFF. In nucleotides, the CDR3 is TGTGCCAGCAGCTTAGAGGGGACAGGGCCGAATGAAAAACTGTTTTTT.

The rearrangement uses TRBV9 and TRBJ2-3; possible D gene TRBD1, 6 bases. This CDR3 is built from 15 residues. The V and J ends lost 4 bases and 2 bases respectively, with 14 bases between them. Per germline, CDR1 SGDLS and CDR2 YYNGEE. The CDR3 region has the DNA TGTGCCAGCAGCAGCCCGACAGGTAACACAGATACGCAGTATTTT. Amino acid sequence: CASSSPTGNTDTQYF. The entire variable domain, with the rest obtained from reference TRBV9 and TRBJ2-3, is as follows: DSGVTQTPKHLITATGQRVTLRCSPRSGDLSVYWYQQSLDQGLQFLIQYYNGEERAKGNILERFSAQQFPDLHSELNLSSLELGDSALYFCASSSPTGNTDTQYFGPGTRLTVL.

The CDR3 here is CASSLLQGGDQPQHF. CDR3 DNA: TGTGCCAGCAGTTTATTGCAGGGAGGCGATCAGCCCCAGCATTTT. The chain couples TRBV28 to TRBJ1-5, with D possibly being TRBD1 (5 bases). V lost 1 base and J 5 bases, leaving 12 bases between the germline ends. Looked up from germline, CDR1 is MDHEN and CDR2 is SYDVKM. The CDR3 has 15 amino acids.